This TCR beta chain was captured by sequencing in a study of blood T cell repertoires in COVID-19. About the study: Acute and convalescent COVID-19 samples came from the United States, Italy and Spain. Sources were T cells, B-cell-depleted T cells, or PBMCs; the material itself was cDNA or gDNA.

Authors' data handling: How many nucleated cells were present was estimated from reference gene primer amplification. Clones were sequenced by immunoSEQ multiplex PCR, and TCRdb holds only the in-frame ones, with some missing. That table supplies the V and J calls and clone size; D and trimming were determined from the DNA. The sample holds 75,000 to 95,000 clones, over 80% seen once. V lost 2 bases, J lost 0 bases, and 4 bases lay in between. Germline V gene data show CDR1 as SEHNR and CDR2 as FQNEAQ (reference sequence). The CDR3 has 14 residues. V usage is TRBV7-9 and J usage is TRBJ2-2; unclear D gene. This TCR came from an elderly man with active or convalescent COVID-19. The specimen was peripheral blood. The CDR3 region has the DNA TGTGCCAGCAGCTTAATCACGAACACCGGGGAGCTGTTTTTT. Its protein is CASSLITNTGELFF.